These 12 T cell receptor beta chains originate from one sample sequenced in a study of T cell responses to AZD1222 COVID-19 vaccine. Clones were sequenced by immunoSEQ multiplex PCR, and TCRdb holds only the in-frame ones, with some missing. The sample shows approximately 75,000 clones, almost 90% of them seen only once. Material: peripheral blood, obtained 28 days after the second AZD1222 dose. Receptor source: an adult who received the AZD1222 COVID-19 vaccine.

In this sample, this clone turned up a few times. The rearrangement joins TRBV3-1 (or the pseudogene TRBV3-2) to TRBJ2-7, with TRBD2 matching 7 bases. This CDR3 is 15 amino acids long. Germline V CDR1 and CDR2: LGHDT, YNNKEL (reference sequence). V gave up 3 bases and J gave up 3 bases; unmatched junction bases: 8. The chain's CDR3 is CASSQGGDPFYEQYF. CDR3 in DNA: TGTGCCAGCAGCCAGGGGGGGGACCCTTTCTACGAGCAGTACTTC.

The CDR3 is CASSAAVSSYNEQFF. The CDR3 nucleotides read TGTGCCAGCAGTGCGGCGGTTAGCTCCTACAATGAGCAGTTCTTC. The chain couples TRBV25-1 to TRBJ2-1; D is uncertain. The CDR3 spans 15 residues. From germline, CDR1 is MGHDK and CDR2 SYGVNS. V lost 4 bases and J lost 0, with 10 bases in between.

The chain employs TRBV28 and TRBJ2-7; D may be TRBD1 or TRBD2 (5 bases each). Germline V CDR1 and CDR2: MDHEN, SYDVKM. Trimming cost V 0 bases and J 3 bases, with 12 bases left between them. This CDR3 is 15 amino acids long. CDR3 sequence (DNA): TGTGCCAGCAGTTTATGGGGAGATGGGGGCTACGAGCAGTACTTC. The encoded protein is CASSLWGDGGYEQYF.

V gene TRBV11-2 combines with J gene TRBJ1-2, with a weak D call TRBD1 (6 bases). V was cut by 5 bases and J by 4 bases, with 20 bases left in between. CDR1 is SGHAT and CDR2 is FQNNGV in the germline V gene. The CDR3 totals 16 residues. The CDR3 DNA reads TGTGCCAGCAGCCCACTCTCGGGGGGCCGCCTCTATGGCTACACCTTC. Amino acids: CASSPLSGGRLYGYTF.

This chain joins TRBV7-2 and TRBJ2-7; 10 bases match TRBD1. V was clipped by 5 bases and J by 3 bases; unmatched bases: 4. This CDR3 comprises 14 residues. Per germline, CDR1 SGHTA and CDR2 FQGNSA. The CDR3: CASSGRTGGYEQYF. Here the CDR3 DNA reads TGTGCCAGCAGCGGGCGGACAGGGGGCTACGAGCAGTACTTC.

The rearrangement uses TRBV7-8 and TRBJ2-5; 8 bases map to TRBD1. Trimming took 5 bases from V and 5 from J; bases not matched to a gene: 10. This CDR3 comprises 15 residues. Germline CDR1 and CDR2: SGHVS and FQNEAQ. As DNA, the CDR3 is TGTGCCAGCAGCCGGACAGGGATCCCGGGGGAGACCCAGTACTTC. Amino acids: CASSRTGIPGETQYF.

The genes are TRBV28 and TRBJ2-1; TRBD2 matches at 10 bases. V shed 7 bases and J 7 bases; nucleotides not matched to a gene: 13. From germline, CDR1 is MDHEN and CDR2 SYDVKM. This CDR3 spans 16 amino acids. Here the CDR3 reads CASTSLSGGARNEQFF. The DNA of the CDR3 is TGTGCCAGCACTTCCCTCAGCGGGGGGGCGCGGAATGAGCAGTTCTTC.

The genes are TRBV6-5 and TRBJ2-7; D unresolved. Trimming shortened V by 7 bases and J by 3 bases, and 10 bases separated the two germline ends. The CDR3 length is 12 residues. The germline V gene has CDR1 MNHEY and CDR2 SVGAGI. CDR3 nucleotide sequence: TGTGCCAGCACCGGCAATGTCTACGAGCAGTACTTC. This gives the protein CASTGNVYEQYF.

V is TRBV7-2 and J is TRBJ2-2, with D possibly TRBD1 on 6 matching bases. CDR3 length: 15 residues. Germline loops: CDR1 SGHTA, CDR2 FQGNSA. V was pared by 8 bases and J by 2 bases, with 15 bases between. CDR3 amino acids: CASSLWGHNTGELFF. CDR3 nucleotide sequence: TGTGCCAGCTCCCTCTGGGGGCATAACACCGGGGAGCTGTTTTTT.

The chain recombines TRBV11-1 with TRBJ1-1; TRBD1 matches at 12 bases. In germline, CDR1 is SGHAT, CDR2 FQDESV (reference sequence). The CDR3 runs 16 residues. V was clipped by 6 bases and J by 1 base; unmatched bases: 6. DNA of the CDR3: TGTGCCAGCAGACCCGGGACAGGGGGCAAGAACACTGAAGCTTTCTTT. Translated: CASRPGTGGKNTEAFF.

The sample holds a few counts of this clone. The rearrangement uses TRBV9 and TRBJ2-7, with D maybe TRBD2 (7 bases). The CDR3 has 15 residues. V gave up 4 bases and J gave up 0 bases, with 14 bases separating them. Germline CDR1 and CDR2: SGDLS and YYNGEE. The CDR3 DNA reads TGTGCCAGCAGCCCCAGCGGGGACAACTCCTACGAGCAGTACTTC. Protein: CASSPSGDNSYEQYF. Filled out from reference TRBV9 and TRBJ2-7, the complete variable domain reads DSGVTQTPKHLITATGQRVTLRCSPRSGDLSVYWYQQSLDQGLQFLIQYYNGEERAKGNILERFSAQQFPDLHSELNLSSLELGDSALYFCASSPSGDNSYEQYFGPGTRLTVT.

The chain uses TRBV19 and TRBJ1-6, with 7 bases aligning to TRBD1. The germline CDR1 and CDR2 sequences are LNHDA and SQIVND (reference sequence). CDR3 size: 16 residues. V lost 7 bases, J lost 5 bases, and 11 bases stayed unmatched. The chain's CDR3 is CASTASGGIDNSPLHF. The CDR3 DNA reads as TGTGCCAGTACCGCTTCAGGGGGTATCGATAATTCACCCCTCCACTTT.